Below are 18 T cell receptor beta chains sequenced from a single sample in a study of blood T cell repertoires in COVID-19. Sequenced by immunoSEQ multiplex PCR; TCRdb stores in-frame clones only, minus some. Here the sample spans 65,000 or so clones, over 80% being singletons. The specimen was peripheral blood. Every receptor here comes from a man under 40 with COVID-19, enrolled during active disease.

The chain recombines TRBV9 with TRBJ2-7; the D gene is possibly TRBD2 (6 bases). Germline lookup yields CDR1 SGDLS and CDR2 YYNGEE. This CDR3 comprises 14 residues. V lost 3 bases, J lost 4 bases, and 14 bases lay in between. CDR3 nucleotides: TGTGCCAGCAGCGGGGTCAACGGGGGTTACGAGCAGTACTTC. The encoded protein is CASSGVNGGYEQYF. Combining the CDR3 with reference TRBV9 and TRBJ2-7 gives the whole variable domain DSGVTQTPKHLITATGQRVTLRCSPRSGDLSVYWYQQSLDQGLQFLIQYYNGEERAKGNILERFSAQQFPDLHSELNLSSLELGDSALYFCASSGVNGGYEQYFGPGTRLTVT.

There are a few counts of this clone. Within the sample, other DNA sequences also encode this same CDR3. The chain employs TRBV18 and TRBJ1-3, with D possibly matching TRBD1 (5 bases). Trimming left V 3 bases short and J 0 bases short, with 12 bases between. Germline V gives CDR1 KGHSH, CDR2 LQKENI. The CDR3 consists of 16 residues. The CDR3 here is CASSPRQLSSGNTIYF. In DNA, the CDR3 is TGTGCCAGCTCACCGAGACAGTTAAGCTCTGGAAACACCATATATTTT.

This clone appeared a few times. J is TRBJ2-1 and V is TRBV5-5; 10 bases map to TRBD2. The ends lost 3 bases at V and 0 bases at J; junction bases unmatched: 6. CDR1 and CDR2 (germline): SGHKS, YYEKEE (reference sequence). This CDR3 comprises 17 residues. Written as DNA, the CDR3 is TGTGCCAGCAGCTCTATCTGGACTAGCGGCTCCTACAATGAGCAGTTCTTC. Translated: CASSSIWTSGSYNEQFF.

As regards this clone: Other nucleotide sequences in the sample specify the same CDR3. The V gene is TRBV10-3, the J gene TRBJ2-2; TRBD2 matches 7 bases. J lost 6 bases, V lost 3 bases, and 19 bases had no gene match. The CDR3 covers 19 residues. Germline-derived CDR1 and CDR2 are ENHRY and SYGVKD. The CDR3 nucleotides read TGTGCCATCAGTGACCTTTGGATAAGGACTAGTGGAAGTCCCGGGGAGCTGTTTTTT. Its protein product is CAISDLWIRTSGSPGELFF.

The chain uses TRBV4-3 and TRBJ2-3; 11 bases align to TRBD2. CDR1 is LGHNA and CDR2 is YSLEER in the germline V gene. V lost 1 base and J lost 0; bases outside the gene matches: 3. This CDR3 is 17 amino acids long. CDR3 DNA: TGCGCCAGCAGCCAAGGACTAGCGGGAACCAGCACAGATACGCAGTATTTT. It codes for CASSQGLAGTSTDTQYF.

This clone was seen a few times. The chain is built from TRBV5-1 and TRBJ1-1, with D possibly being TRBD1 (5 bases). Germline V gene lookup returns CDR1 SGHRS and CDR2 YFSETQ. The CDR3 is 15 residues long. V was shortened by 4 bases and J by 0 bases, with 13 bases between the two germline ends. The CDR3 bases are TGCGCCAGCAGCCTCCGGGGGGAGGTGAACACTGAAGCTTTCTTT. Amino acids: CASSLRGEVNTEAFF.

The DNA for the CDR3 is TGTGCCAGCAGCTATTTCGACAGGGGGTTTGAAGCTTTCTTT. It codes for CASSYFDRGFEAFF. The chain joins TRBV14 to TRBJ1-1; 9 bases line up with TRBD1. This CDR3 has 14 residues. Germline V gives CDR1 SGHDN, CDR2 FVKESK. V trimming: 5 bases; J trimming: 7 bases; junction bases outside the gene matches: 8. Based on the CDR3 plus reference TRBV14 and TRBJ1-1, the full variable domain is EAGVTQFPSHSVIEKGQTVTLRCDPISGHDNLYWYRRVMGKEIKFLLHFVKESKQDESGMPNNRFLAERTGGTYSTLKVQPAELEDSGVYFCASSYFDRGFEAFFGQGTRLTVV.

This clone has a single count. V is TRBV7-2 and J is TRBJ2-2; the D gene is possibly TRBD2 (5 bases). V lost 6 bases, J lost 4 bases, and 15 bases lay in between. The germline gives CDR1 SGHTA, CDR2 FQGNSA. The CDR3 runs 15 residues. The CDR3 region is CASSSTRGATGELFF. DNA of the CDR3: TGTGCCAGCAGTTCGACCCGGGGAGCCACCGGGGAGCTGTTTTTT.

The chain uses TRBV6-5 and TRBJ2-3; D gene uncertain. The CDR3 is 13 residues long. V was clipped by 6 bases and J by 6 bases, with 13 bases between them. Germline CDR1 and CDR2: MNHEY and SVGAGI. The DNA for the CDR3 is TGTGCCAGCAGGGTATTTAACGGGGATACGCAGTATTTT. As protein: CASRVFNGDTQYF.

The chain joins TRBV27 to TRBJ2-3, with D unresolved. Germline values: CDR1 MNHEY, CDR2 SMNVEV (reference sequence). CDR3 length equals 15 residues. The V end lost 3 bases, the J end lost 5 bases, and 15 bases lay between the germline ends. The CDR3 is CASSLTRGVGDTQYF. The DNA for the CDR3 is TGTGCCAGCAGTTTGACGCGCGGAGTTGGAGATACGCAGTATTTT.

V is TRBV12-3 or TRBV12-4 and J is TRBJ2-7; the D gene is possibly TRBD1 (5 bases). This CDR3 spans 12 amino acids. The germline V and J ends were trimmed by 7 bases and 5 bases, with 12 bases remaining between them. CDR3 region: CASKGQLHEQYF. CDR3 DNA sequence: TGTGCCAGCAAGGGGCAGCTTCACGAGCAGTACTTC.

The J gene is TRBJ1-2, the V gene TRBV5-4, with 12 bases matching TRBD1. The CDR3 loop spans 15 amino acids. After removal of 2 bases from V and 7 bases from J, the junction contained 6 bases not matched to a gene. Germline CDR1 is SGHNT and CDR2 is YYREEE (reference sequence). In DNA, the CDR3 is TGTGCCAGCAGCTTCGCAGGGACAGGGGGCTCTGGCTACACCTTC. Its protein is CASSFAGTGGSGYTF.

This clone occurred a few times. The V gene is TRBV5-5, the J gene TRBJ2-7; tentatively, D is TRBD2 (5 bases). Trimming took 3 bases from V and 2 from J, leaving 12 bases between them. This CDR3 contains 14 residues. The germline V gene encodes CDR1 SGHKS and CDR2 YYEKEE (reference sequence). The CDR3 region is CASSSTSGAYEQYF. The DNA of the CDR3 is TGTGCCAGCAGCTCCACTAGTGGAGCCTACGAGCAGTACTTC.

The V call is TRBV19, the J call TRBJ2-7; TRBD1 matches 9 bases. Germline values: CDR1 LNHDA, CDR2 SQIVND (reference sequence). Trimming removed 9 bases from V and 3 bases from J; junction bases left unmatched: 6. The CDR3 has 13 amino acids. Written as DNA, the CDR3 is TGTGCCAGCTCGACAGGGGGATTCTACGAGCAGTACTTC. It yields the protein CASSTGGFYEQYF.

The CDR3 DNA reads TGTGCCAGCAGCGTCGGCAGGGGACGTGGAGGAAACACCATATATTTT. This translates into CASSVGRGRGGNTIYF. The gene calls are TRBV9 and TRBJ1-3; maybe TRBD1 (6 bases). V was trimmed by 2 bases and J by 4 bases, leaving 16 bases between them. The CDR3 runs to 16 residues. From germline, CDR1 is SGDLS and CDR2 YYNGEE.

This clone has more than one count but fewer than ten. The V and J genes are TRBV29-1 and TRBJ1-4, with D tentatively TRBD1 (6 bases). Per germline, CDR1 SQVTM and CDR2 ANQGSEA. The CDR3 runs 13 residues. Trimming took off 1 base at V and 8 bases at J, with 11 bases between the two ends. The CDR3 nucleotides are TGCAGCGTTGAAGGGCAGGGGCGGGAAAAACTGTTTTTT. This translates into CSVEGQGREKLFF.

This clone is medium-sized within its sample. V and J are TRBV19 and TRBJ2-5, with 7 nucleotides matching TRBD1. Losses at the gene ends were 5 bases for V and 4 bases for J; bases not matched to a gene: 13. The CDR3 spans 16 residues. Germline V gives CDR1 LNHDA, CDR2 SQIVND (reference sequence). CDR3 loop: CASSVETGPQGETQYF. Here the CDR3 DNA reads TGTGCCAGTAGTGTGGAGACAGGGCCCCAGGGAGAGACCCAGTACTTC.

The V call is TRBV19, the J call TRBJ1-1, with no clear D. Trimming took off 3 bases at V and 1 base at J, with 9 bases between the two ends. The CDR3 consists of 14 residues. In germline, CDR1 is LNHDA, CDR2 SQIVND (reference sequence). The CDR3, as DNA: TGTGCCAGTAGTATTGAGACTGGGAACACTGAAGCTTTCTTT. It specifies CASSIETGNTEAFF.